This is a list of T cell receptor beta chains from one sample in a study of cytomegalovirus exposure and HLA in healthy donors. The repertoire was sequenced with immunoSEQ multiplex PCR; TCRdb's copy has only in-frame clones and lacks some. Of roughly 270,000 clones listed, around nine tenths are singletons. Sequencing was carried out using PBMCs. These receptors were taken from a woman between 18 and 29 years old in good health and CMV-seronegative. Each CDR3 is given with its conserved first and last residue. The order of the fields is clone size, V gene, J gene, D gene, CDR3 length, CDR3 protein, CDR3 DNA. D genes are given only for firm matches. Only some rows state a clone size, as once, few, many or a class for expanded clones.

-,TRBV28,TRBJ1-6,-,15,CASRSLGGNNSPLHF,TGTGCCAGCCGATCCCTCGGGGGGAATAATTCACCCCTCCACTTT
-,TRBV15,TRBJ1-1,-,12,CATGGTNTEAFF,TGTGCCACGGGGGGGACGAACACTGAAGCTTTCTTT
-,TRBV9,TRBJ1-2,-,13,CASRGGEAYGYTF,TGTGCCAGCAGGGGAGGGGAGGCCTATGGCTACACCTTC
-,TRBV5-5,TRBJ2-2,TRBD1,16,CASSLGQGARTGELFF,TGTGCCAGCAGCCTGGGACAGGGGGCGCGGACCGGGGAGCTGTTTTTT
-,TRBV6-4,TRBJ2-2,-,18,CASRAASAKRQTTGELFF,TGTGCCAGCAGGGCCGCTAGCGCGAAAAGACAAACCACCGGGGAGCTGTTTTTT
-,TRBV27,TRBJ1-2,-,14,CASSSDTESYGYTF,TGTGCCAGCAGTTCCGACACAGAATCCTATGGCTACACCTTC
once,TRBV6-4,TRBJ1-4,TRBD1,14,CASSPGGFYEKLFF,TGTGCCAGCAGCCCAGGGGGCTTTTATGAAAAACTGTTTTTT
-,TRBV4-3,TRBJ2-7,TRBD1,13,CASSQGTGYEQYF,TGCGCCAGCAGCCAAGGGACAGGCTACGAGCAGTACTTC
-,TRBV5-1,TRBJ2-2,-,14,CASSPTPGGGELFF,TGCGCCAGCAGCCCCACCCCCGGGGGCGGGGAGCTGTTTTTT
-,TRBV2,TRBJ2-7,-,14,CASKERASSYEQYF,TGTGCCAGCAAAGAGCGGGCTAGCTCCTACGAGCAGTACTTC
-,TRBV10-3,TRBJ1-5,TRBD1,17,CAIRHRDSLIANQPQHF,TGTGCCATCAGACACCGGGACAGCCTCATAGCCAATCAGCCCCAGCATTTT
few,TRBV5-4,TRBJ1-1,TRBD1,14,CASSKEDRAPEAFF,TGTGCCAGCAGCAAAGAAGACAGGGCTCCTGAAGCTTTCTTT
-,TRBV7-2,TRBJ2-7,TRBD1,14,CASSSGTGAHEQYF,TGTGCCAGCAGCTCCGGGACAGGGGCTCACGAGCAGTACTTC
-,TRBV6-1,TRBJ1-6,TRBD1,14,CASSGRDRGSPLHF,TGTGCCAGCAGTGGCCGGGACAGGGGTTCACCCCTCCACTTT
-,TRBV28,TRBJ2-7,TRBD2,17,CASSLAGAGSFGYEQYF,TGTGCCAGCAGTTTAGCGGGAGCTGGATCGTTCGGCTACGAGCAGTACTTC
-,TRBV6-1,TRBJ2-6,TRBD2,15,CASSGRTSGRVVLTF,TGTGCCAGCAGTGGCCGGACTAGCGGGAGGGTGGTCCTGACTTTC
-,TRBV5-4,TRBJ1-1,-,15,CASSSAREVNTEAFF,TGTGCCAGCAGCTCCGCCAGGGAGGTGAACACTGAAGCTTTCTTT
-,TRBV15,TRBJ1-5,-,16,CATSTSRGFSNQPQHF,TGTGCCACCAGCACGTCGAGGGGGTTTAGCAATCAGCCCCAGCATTTT
-,TRBV2,TRBJ2-1,TRBD2,18,CASSEGLAGTHPYNEQFF,TGTGCCAGCAGTGAAGGACTAGCGGGAACACACCCCTACAATGAGCAGTTCTTC
-,TRBV11-1,TRBJ2-7,-,13,CASSLLRVGEQYF,TGTGCCAGCAGCTTACTCAGGGTCGGCGAGCAGTACTTC
-,TRBV28,TRBJ1-1,TRBD1,13,CAAQGAAGTEAFF,TGTGCCGCCCAGGGGGCCGCTGGCACTGAAGCTTTCTTT
-,TRBV14,TRBJ2-7,TRBD1,13,CASRGTGAYEQYF,TGTGCCAGCAGGGGGACAGGGGCCTACGAGCAGTACTTC
-,TRBV19,TRBJ2-7,-,14,CASSPSGLSYEQYF,TGTGCCAGTAGTCCGTCTGGACTCTCCTACGAGCAGTACTTC
-,TRBV29-1,TRBJ2-1,-,14,CSAAKGWSYNEQFF,TGCAGCGCCGCTAAGGGGTGGTCCTACAATGAGCAGTTCTTC
-,TRBV30,TRBJ1-5,TRBD1,14,CAWIAQGLSQPQHF,TGTGCCTGGATAGCACAGGGGCTCAGTCAGCCCCAGCATTTT
-,TRBV27,TRBJ2-7,-,13,CASSAGLPYEQYF,TGTGCCAGCAGTGCAGGACTTCCCTACGAGCAGTACTTC
-,TRBV27,TRBJ2-2,TRBD2,17,CASSFGGGPFSTGELFF,TGTGCCAGCAGTTTTGGGGGAGGGCCCTTCAGTACCGGGGAGCTGTTTTTT
-,TRBV2,TRBJ1-1,-,13,CASWPGLATEAFF,TGTGCCAGCTGGCCGGGACTGGCCACTGAAGCTTTCTTT
-,TRBV27,TRBJ2-1,-,15,CASSLDRVAYNEQFF,TGTGCCAGCAGCCTGGACAGAGTTGCTTACAATGAGCAGTTCTTC
once,TRBV28,TRBJ2-7,TRBD1,18,CASSSRTGQGKSIYEQYF,TGTGCCAGCAGTTCGCGGACAGGGCAGGGAAAGTCGATCTACGAGCAGTACTTC
-,TRBV9,TRBJ1-3,-,14,CASSSTISGNTIYF,TGTGCCAGCAGCTCGACAATCTCTGGAAACACCATATATTTT
-,TRBV11-2,TRBJ2-6,TRBD2,18,CASSLAGTTNSGANVLTF,TGTGCCAGCAGCTTGGCGGGGACTACCAACTCTGGGGCCAACGTCCTGACTTTC
-,TRBV6-5,TRBJ1-1,TRBD1,14,CASSYVNRGTEAFF,TGTGCCAGCAGTTACGTTAACAGGGGCACTGAAGCTTTCTTT
-,TRBV6-5,TRBJ2-3,-,14,CASSYFRDTDTQYF,TGTGCCAGCAGTTACTTCCGGGACACAGATACGCAGTATTTT
-,TRBV15,TRBJ2-7,TRBD1,19,CATSRSLQGTLRIYYEQYF,TGTGCCACCAGCAGGAGCCTACAGGGGACGTTACGGATTTACTACGAGCAGTACTTC
-,TRBV5-1,TRBJ2-1,TRBD2,16,CASREALADLYNEQFF,TGCGCCAGCAGGGAGGCCCTAGCGGATCTCTACAATGAGCAGTTCTTC
-,TRBV28,TRBJ1-5,-,17,CASSPHFKEGYNQPQHF,TGTGCCAGCAGCCCACATTTCAAAGAGGGTTACAATCAGCCCCAGCATTTT
-,TRBV15,TRBJ2-7,TRBD1,17,CATSRWGDRATVYEQYF,TGTGCCACCAGCAGATGGGGGGACAGGGCGACGGTCTACGAGCAGTACTTC
-,TRBV21-1,TRBJ2-1,-,14,CASGSLVGGNEQFF,TGTGCCAGCGGCTCCCTTGTTGGAGGCAATGAGCAGTTCTTC
-,TRBV6-5,TRBJ2-1,TRBD2,16,CASSYSTSGEYNEQFF,TGTGCCAGCAGTTACTCGACTAGCGGAGAATACAATGAGCAGTTCTTC
-,TRBV13,TRBJ2-5,-,11,CASSVQETQYF,TGTGCCAGCAGCGTACAAGAGACCCAGTACTTC
-,TRBV20-1,TRBJ1-1,TRBD1,11,CSAREDRGAFF,TGCAGTGCTAGAGAGGACAGGGGAGCTTTCTTT
-,TRBV27,TRBJ2-1,TRBD1,13,CASSLRGTGGMFF,TGTGCCAGCAGTTTAAGGGGGACAGGGGGTATGTTCTTC
few,TRBV27,TRBJ1-5,TRBD1,15,CASSPAGQRDQPQHF,TGTGCCAGCAGTCCGGCGGGACAGCGAGATCAGCCCCAGCATTTT
-,TRBV10-3,TRBJ2-1,TRBD2,17,CAIRGESSGSTYNEQFF,TGTGCCATCAGGGGTGAGAGTAGCGGGAGTACCTACAATGAGCAGTTCTTC
-,TRBV20-1,TRBJ2-7,-,11,CSARPLYEQYF,TGCAGTGCCAGACCTCTTTACGAGCAGTACTTC
-,TRBV2,TRBJ2-2,TRBD1,15,CASSLDRGWAGELFF,TGTGCCAGCAGTCTGGACAGGGGTTGGGCCGGGGAGCTGTTTTTT
-,TRBV6-1,TRBJ1-2,-,13,CASSLRGAYGYTF,TGTGCCAGCAGTCTCAGGGGCGCCTATGGCTACACCTTC
-,TRBV5-1,TRBJ2-5,TRBD2,16,CASSFRLAGGPETQYF,TGCGCCAGCAGCTTTAGATTAGCGGGAGGGCCGGAGACCCAGTACTTC
-,TRBV27,TRBJ1-5,TRBD1,15,CASSLGTGVNQPQHF,TGTGCCAGCAGTTTAGGGACAGGGGTCAATCAGCCCCAGCATTTT
-,TRBV11-2,TRBJ2-7,-,14,CASSLASRTYEQYF,TGTGCCAGCAGCTTAGCTAGCAGAACCTACGAGCAGTACTTC
-,TRBV29-1,TRBJ2-5,TRBD2,14,CSVGREGPVETQYF,TGCAGCGTTGGGCGGGAGGGCCCGGTGGAGACCCAGTACTTC
-,TRBV28,TRBJ1-1,TRBD1,15,CASSSPGTGVTEAFF,TGTGCCAGCAGTTCCCCCGGGACAGGGGTAACTGAAGCTTTCTTT
-,TRBV29-1,TRBJ2-1,TRBD2,15,CSVDNQREAYNEQFF,TGCAGCGTTGATAATCAGCGGGAAGCCTACAATGAGCAGTTCTTC
-,TRBV5-1,TRBJ1-5,-,15,CASSLGTASNQPQHF,TGCGCCAGCAGCTTGGGGACTGCGAGCAATCAGCCCCAGCATTTT
-,TRBV30,TRBJ2-2,TRBD1,14,CAWNRGLRTGELFF,TGTGCCTGGAACAGGGGGCTCAGAACCGGGGAGCTGTTTTTT
once,TRBV7-8,TRBJ1-2,-,15,CASSLAAGPQRGYTF,TGTGCCAGCAGCTTAGCGGCGGGGCCCCAACGAGGCTACACCTTC